This paragraph covers one T cell receptor (beta chain) sequence. Its antigen is not known. There are 17 residues in the CDR3. V was cut by 3 bases and J by 1 base, with 16 bases left in between. Germline values: CDR1 MGHRA, CDR2 YSYEKL. This specimen belongs to a study of identifying expanded T cells in peripheral blood. Findings and caveats of the study: Technical replicates showed roughly 1.2 changed clones; approximately 2 weeks approximately 16; four weeks 19. Roughly 2-week clone count variance significantly increased as total template count grew.

The protocol was immunoSEQ multiplex PCR, while the TCRdb copy is restricted to in-frame clones and leaves out a portion. The sample shows 95,000 to 100,000 clones, 87% of them seen only once. Healthy donors had no documented immune events, such as infections, while sampled. V is TRBV4-1 and J is TRBJ2-4; D perhaps matches TRBD2 (6 bases). Sequenced material: blood. The source is a person aged 18 to 70 in good health. The CDR3: CASSQGTLATAKNIQYF. The CDR3 DNA is TGCGCCAGCAGCCAGGGTACACTAGCTACGGCCAAAAACATTCAGTACTTC.